This T cell receptor (beta chain) was captured by sequencing in a study of control samples from healthy donors and cancer patients. Profiling relied on immunoSEQ multiplex PCR, and the TCRdb table lists in-frame clones only, not all of them. Of over 150,000 clones listed, about 94% are singletons. Trimming cost V 4 bases and J 6 bases; bases outside gene matches: 8. CDR1 is SGHNT, CDR2 YYREEE, per germline (reference sequence). The CDR3 has 15 residues. This receptor was obtained from a man between 60 and 75 years old with colorectal cancer. V gene TRBV5-4 combines with J gene TRBJ2-1; TRBD1 aligns across 9 bases. Sequencing was performed on PBMCs. CDR3 bases: TGTGCCAGCAGCACCGGACAGGGGATTTCCAATGAGCAGTTCTTC. As protein: CASSTGQGISNEQFF.